This TCR beta chain was identified in a study of T cell repertoires in cytomegalovirus infection. As for the study in general: Matching HLA type, along with CMV infection, was indicated by public TCR beta signatures. Study-level findings and limits: Dominating the ex vivo response were TCR beta clonotypes that were CMV-specific and HLA-C-restricted.

This clonotype was counted once. Antigen: not known. TCRdb reprocessed the reads via MiXCR and lists one record per CDR3 protein. Among 350,000 to 550,000 distinct CDR3 sequences listed, under 40% were seen once. The CDR3 spans 19 residues. With V trimmed by 1 base and J by 2 bases, 8 bases remained unmatched. Germline CDR1 is LNHNV and CDR2 is YYDKDF (reference sequence). This clonotype was sampled from a human donor in good health (CMV status not recorded). Some clones in this sample may be carry-over from other donors' samples. This sequence joins TRBV15 and TRBJ2-5; 15 bases fit TRBD2. The sequencing input was PBMCs. The CDR3 coding sequence is TGTGCCACCAGCAGAGTCGCCGGACTAGCGGGGGGGAAACAAGAGACCCAGTACTTC. Translated: CATSRVAGLAGGKQETQYF.